This TCR beta chain is from a study of cytomegalovirus exposure and HLA in healthy donors. Study-wide results and limits: Indistinguishable V segments such as TRBV6-2 and TRBV6-3 were excluded. In an earlier analysis, about 87% or about 30%: the productive usage of most TCR beta V segments.

In the case of this clone: Its specificity is not known.

This CDR3 has 15 residues. In germline, CDR1 is SGHNT, CDR2 YYREEE (reference sequence). Trimming shortened V by 1 base and J by 2 bases, and 9 bases separated the two germline ends. 13 Jbeta primers and 60 Vbeta primers were used for the PCR. Repertoires were generated with immunoSEQ multiplex PCR, while TCRdb's copy carries only in-frame clones and drops some. The sample includes some 150,000 clones, 70% to 90% of them seen just once. The V and J genes are TRBV5-4 and TRBJ2-2, with a tentative D call TRBD2 (6 bases). The sequencing sample was made of PBMCs. The source of this sequence is a woman aged 40 to 50 in good health and CMV-seropositive. Here the CDR3 DNA reads TGTGCCAGCAGCTTGCCGGGACTTAACACCGGGGAGCTGTTTTTT. Protein: CASSLPGLNTGELFF.